These 21 T cell receptor beta chains were all obtained from the same sample, sequenced in a study of metastatic and nonmetastatic thyroid tumors. With MiXCR, TCRdb called clones anew from the PCR reads. The sample has more than 40,000 clones; less than 5% are singletons. Until they underwent thyroid surgery, no patient had received any treatment. Sequencing used blood. The origin of the receptors is a female donor with papillary thyroid cancer or a benign thyroid nodule (not recorded which). Some clones in this sample may be carry-over from other donors' samples.

In its sample, this clone was seen a few times. This chain joins TRBV7-9 and TRBJ1-1; D might be TRBD1 (5 bases). The V end lost 5 bases, the J end lost 0 bases, and 16 bases lay between the germline ends. The germline V gene has CDR1 SEHNR and CDR2 FQNEAQ (reference sequence). The CDR3 loop spans 16 amino acids. The CDR3 DNA reads as TGTGCCAGCAGCAAACAGGTACTTGGGATGAACACTGAAGCTTTCTTT. It is translated as CASSKQVLGMNTEAFF.

This clone has more than one count but fewer than ten. The chain combines TRBV27 with TRBJ2-7, with 9 bases lining up with TRBD1. V trimming: 5 bases; J trimming: 3 bases; junction bases outside the gene matches: 5. The CDR3 has 14 residues. Germline V gene sequence: CDR1 MNHEY, CDR2 SMNVEV (reference sequence). The CDR3 here is CASSPLTGGYEQYF. Here the CDR3 DNA reads TGTGCCAGCAGTCCCCTGACAGGGGGCTACGAGCAGTACTTC.

The rearrangement uses TRBV12-5 and TRBJ2-5; 7 bases match TRBD2. Germline CDR1 reads LGHNT; CDR2 reads FRNRAP. The CDR3 length is 13 residues. V dropped 4 bases and J dropped 1; count of bases not matched to a gene: 0. CDR3 in amino acids: CASGSGGQETQYF. The CDR3 DNA is TGTGCTAGTGGTTCGGGGGGCCAAGAGACCCAGTACTTC. The variable domain in full, with the rest retrieved from reference TRBV12-5 and TRBJ2-5, is DARVTQTPRHKVTEMGQEVTMRCQPILGHNTVFWYRQTMMQGLELLAYFRNRAPLDDSGMPKDRFSAEMPDATLATLKIQPSEPRDSAVYFCASGSGGQETQYFGPGTRLLVL.

This clone was counted at least ten times. This chain joins TRBV15 and TRBJ1-3, with TRBD1 matching 7 bases. The V segment lost 4 bases and the J segment 2 bases; nucleotides outside the gene matches: 5. The CDR3 length is 15 residues. CDR1 is LNHNV, CDR2 YYDKDF, per germline (reference sequence). The CDR3 loop is CATSTDRDPGNTIYF. DNA for the CDR3: TGTGCCACCAGCACTGACAGGGACCCTGGAAACACCATATATTTT.

There are many counts of this clone. Since a much larger clone is just one base distant, this may be a read error. This chain links TRBV10-3 with TRBJ2-3, with TRBD2 identical over 7 bases. Germline CDR1 reads ENHRY; CDR2 reads SYGVKD. CDR3 size: 13 residues. The CDR3 loop reads CAIRGRDTDMQYF. The CDR3 coding sequence is TGTGCCATCCGTGGGAGGGATACAGATATGCAGTATTTT.

This clone was counted many times. The chain joins TRBV27 to TRBJ1-2; 8 bases line up with TRBD1. Germline V gene lookup returns CDR1 MNHEY and CDR2 SMNVEV (reference sequence). The CDR3 has 14 residues. V lost 6 bases and J lost 4; bases outside the gene matches: 7. The CDR3 bases are TGTGCCAGCAGCGAGAACAGGGGGGCCTATGGCTACACCTTC. It translates to CASSENRGAYGYTF.

By share, this clone ranks as medium-sized. The rearrangement links TRBV6-1 to TRBJ2-3; D is perhaps TRBD1 (6 bases). The CDR3 extends over 15 amino acids. V was pared by 5 bases and J by 2 bases, with 14 bases between. Germline V lookup: CDR1 MNHNS, CDR2 SASEGT. CDR3 sequence: CASSYAGVITDTQYF. CDR3 in DNA: TGTGCCAGCAGTTACGCAGGGGTGATCACAGATACGCAGTATTTT.

This clone was picked up many times. The chain joins TRBV5-4 to TRBJ2-2, with unresolved D. V lost 0 bases, J lost 5 bases, and 14 bases lay in between. This CDR3 contains 16 residues. Germline CDR1 SGHNT, CDR2 YYREEE (reference sequence). The CDR3 protein is CASSLAADPGTGELFF. The CDR3 nucleotides are TGTGCCAGCAGCTTGGCCGCGGACCCTGGTACCGGGGAGCTGTTTTTT.

This clone was detected a few times. A single base separates this from a much larger clone, so it may be a read error. Other DNA sequences in this specimen translate into the identical CDR3. In DNA form, the CDR3 reads TGCGCCAGCAGCTTAGGGGACATCTATCGGACACAAACCTACGAGCAGTACTTC. Translation: CASSLGDIYRTQTYEQYF. The genes are TRBV11-3 and TRBJ2-7, with a weak D call TRBD1 (6 bases). The CDR3 loop spans 18 amino acids. Germline CDR1 SGHNT, CDR2 YENEEA. The whole variable domain, remainder taken from reference TRBV11-3 and TRBJ2-7, is EAGVVQSPRYKIIEKKQPVAFWCNPISGHNTLYWYLQNLGQGPELLIRYENEEAVDDSQLPKDRFSAERLKGVDSTLKIQPAELGDSAVYLCASSLGDIYRTQTYEQYFGPGTRLTVT.

The CDR3 here is CAWGSGSGNTIYF. The CDR3 DNA reads TGTGCCTGGGGTTCGGGCAGTGGAAACACCATATATTTT. V usage is TRBV30 and J usage is TRBJ1-3, with D hard to call. Germline V gene data show CDR1 as GTSNPN and CDR2 as SVGIG (reference sequence). V lost 5 bases to trimming and J lost 3 bases, with 11 bases between them. The CDR3 length is 13 residues.

This sequence joins TRBV6-2 or TRBV6-3 and TRBJ2-7, with D tentatively TRBD1 (6 bases). The CDR3 length is 15 residues. CDR1 and CDR2 from the germline V gene are MNHEY and SVGEGT. V dropped 4 bases and J dropped 2 bases, with 15 bases sitting between them. The CDR3, as DNA: TGTGCCAGCAGTTTAGCCCCCGGACAGACCTACGAGCAGTACTTC. This encodes CASSLAPGQTYEQYF.

This clone occurred a few times. A much larger clone differs from this one at a single base, so this may be a read error. At the DNA level, this CDR3 is encoded by other sequences in the same sample as well. The CDR3 protein is CASSQELAVTDTQYF. CDR3 DNA sequence: TGTGCCAGCAGCCAAGAACTAGCGGTCACAGACACGCAGTATTTT. The chain recombines TRBV4-2 with TRBJ2-3; 8 nucleotides align to TRBD2. The V gene's germline CDR1 is LGHNA and CDR2 YNFKEQ. This CDR3 region has 15 residues.

This clone was seen ten or more times. The V call is TRBV15, the J call TRBJ2-7, with TRBD2 matching over 14 bases. The CDR3 length is 18 residues. Unmatched junction bases numbered 8, after V lost 0 bases and J lost 4 bases. Germline values: CDR1 LNHNV, CDR2 YYDKDF (reference sequence). CDR3: CATSRDLLGLAGAYEQYF. CDR3 DNA sequence: TGTGCCACCAGCAGAGATCTCTTGGGACTAGCGGGAGCATACGAGCAGTACTTC.

This clone was counted ten times or more. The identical CDR3 is also encoded by other nucleotide sequences in the sample. The gene calls are TRBV2 and TRBJ2-1; TRBD1 might be the D (6 bases). V shed 7 bases and J shed 5 bases, with 18 bases lying between them. Per germline, CDR1 SNHLY and CDR2 FYNNEI. This CDR3 has 15 residues. The CDR3 nucleotides read TGTGCCAGCACTGCACTCCCCACAGGGAACAATGAGCAGTTCTTC. Translation: CASTALPTGNNEQFF. Combining the CDR3 with reference TRBV2 and TRBJ2-1 gives the whole variable domain EPEVTQTPSHQVTQMGQEVILRCVPISNHLYFYWYRQILGQKVEFLVSFYNNEISEKSEIFDDQFSVERPDGSNFTLKIRSTKLEDSAMYFCASTALPTGNNEQFFGPGTRLTVL.

The V and J genes are TRBV6-1 and TRBJ2-1; tentatively, D is TRBD2 (6 bases). The CDR3 contains 14 residues. Germline assignment: CDR1 MNHNS and CDR2 SASEGT. The V and J ends lost 6 bases and 8 bases respectively, with 17 bases between them. CDR3 nucleotides: TGTGCCAGCAGCACCGGGGACTTCAGCGATGAGCAGTTCTTC. Encoded protein: CASSTGDFSDEQFF.

This clone was seen at least ten times. This sequence joins TRBV5-5 and TRBJ2-7, with D hard to call. The CDR3 runs to 15 residues. The V gene's germline CDR1 is SGHKS and CDR2 YYEKEE (reference sequence). Trimming pared 0 bases from V and 3 bases from J, leaving 13 bases between. The CDR3 DNA follows: TGTGCCAGCAGCTTGGTCCCCACGGATTTCTACGAGCAGTACTTC. It codes for CASSLVPTDFYEQYF.

The V gene is TRBV18, the J gene TRBJ2-4; 7 nucleotides agree with TRBD1. V shed 4 bases and J 0 bases; nucleotides not matched to a gene: 12. This CDR3 has 18 residues. In germline, CDR1 is KGHSH, CDR2 LQKENI. CDR3 protein: CASSLGQDPSLAKNIQYF. In DNA, the CDR3 is TGTGCCAGCTCACTAGGACAGGATCCCTCTTTAGCCAAAAACATTCAGTACTTC.

This clone appeared a few times. V is TRBV5-1 and J is TRBJ2-7; weak D call: TRBD2 (6 bases). The ends were cut back, 5 bases at V and 2 bases at J, with 20 bases in the middle. Germline CDR1 is SGHRS and CDR2 is YFSETQ. The CDR3 length is 16 residues. The CDR3 DNA follows: TGCGCCAGCAGTTACGGGGGAGGCGAGGATACCTACGAGCAGTACTTC. This gives the protein CASSYGGGEDTYEQYF.

This clone was recorded many times. The rearrangement uses TRBV18 and TRBJ2-7, with TRBD1 matching 7 bases. Looked up from germline, CDR1 is KGHSH and CDR2 is LQKENI. This CDR3 comprises 14 residues. The V and J ends lost 3 bases and 3 bases, in that order; junction bases with no gene match: 5. The CDR3 DNA reads TGTGCCAGCTCACCCCAAGACAGGGTCTACGAGCAGTACTTC. As protein: CASSPQDRVYEQYF.

This chain joins TRBV2 and TRBJ1-2; D ambiguous. The CDR3 has 12 amino acids. Trimming left V 4 bases short and J 8 bases short, with 11 bases between. CDR1 is SNHLY and CDR2 is FYNNEI in the germline V gene. Written as DNA, the CDR3 is TGTGCCAGCAGTGTGGAAGTAGAAGGCTACACCTTC. Protein product: CASSVEVEGYTF. Looking up the rest from reference TRBV2 and TRBJ1-2 gives the full variable domain: EPEVTQTPSHQVTQMGQEVILRCVPISNHLYFYWYRQILGQKVEFLVSFYNNEISEKSEIFDDQFSVERPDGSNFTLKIRSTKLEDSAMYFCASSVEVEGYTFGSGTRLTVV.

Many counts were recorded for this clone. The rearrangement uses TRBV5-1 and TRBJ2-1; TRBD2 matches 9 bases. The CDR3 totals 14 residues. After removal of 4 bases from V and 4 bases from J, the junction contained 3 bases not matched to a gene. CDR1 and CDR2 (germline): SGHRS, YFSETQ. The DNA for the CDR3 is TGCGCCAGCAGCCCCAGCGGGAGGTACAATGAGCAGTTCTTC. It is translated as CASSPSGRYNEQFF. The complete variable domain, with remaining parts taken from reference TRBV5-1 and TRBJ2-1, reads KAGVTQTPRYLIKTRGQQVTLSCSPISGHRSVSWYQQTPGQGLQFLFEYFSETQRNKGNFPGRFSGRQFSNSRSEMNVSTLELGDSALYLCASSPSGRYNEQFFGPGTRLTVL.